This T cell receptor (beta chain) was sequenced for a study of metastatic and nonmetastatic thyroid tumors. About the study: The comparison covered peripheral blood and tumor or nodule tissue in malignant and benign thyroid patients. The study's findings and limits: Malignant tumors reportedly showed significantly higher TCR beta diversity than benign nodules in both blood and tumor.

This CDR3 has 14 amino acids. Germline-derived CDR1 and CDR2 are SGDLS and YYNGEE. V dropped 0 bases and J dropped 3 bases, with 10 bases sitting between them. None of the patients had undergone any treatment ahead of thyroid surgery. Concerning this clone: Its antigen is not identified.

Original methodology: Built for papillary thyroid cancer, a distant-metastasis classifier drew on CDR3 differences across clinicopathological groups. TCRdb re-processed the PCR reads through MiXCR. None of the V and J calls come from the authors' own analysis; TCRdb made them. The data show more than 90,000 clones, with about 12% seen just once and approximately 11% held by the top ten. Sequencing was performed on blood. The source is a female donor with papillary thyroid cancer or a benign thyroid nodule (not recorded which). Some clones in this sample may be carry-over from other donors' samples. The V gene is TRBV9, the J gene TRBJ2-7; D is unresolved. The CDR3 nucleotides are TGTGCCAGCAGCGTAGGTCTACAGTGCTACGAGCAGTACTTC. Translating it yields CASSVGLQCYEQYF.